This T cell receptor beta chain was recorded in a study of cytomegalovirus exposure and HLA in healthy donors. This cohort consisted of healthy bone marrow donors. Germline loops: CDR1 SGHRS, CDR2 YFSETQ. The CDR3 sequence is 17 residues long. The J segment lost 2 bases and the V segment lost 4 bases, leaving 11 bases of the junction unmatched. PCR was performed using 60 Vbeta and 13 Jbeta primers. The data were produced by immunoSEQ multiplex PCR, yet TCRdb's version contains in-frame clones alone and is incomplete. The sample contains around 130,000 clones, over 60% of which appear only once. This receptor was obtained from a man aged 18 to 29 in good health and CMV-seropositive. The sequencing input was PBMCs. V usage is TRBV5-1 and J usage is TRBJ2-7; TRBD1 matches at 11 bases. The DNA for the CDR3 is TGCGCCAGCAGCGTGGCCCCCCCGGGACAGGGGGCCTACGAGCAGTACTTC. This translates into CASSVAPPGQGAYEQYF.